The rows below give T cell receptor beta chains drawn from one sample of a study of blood T cell repertoires in COVID-19. The assay was immunoSEQ multiplex PCR, and TCRdb's table has in-frame clones only and misses some. The sample lists over 250,000 clones, 85% to 90% occurring once. The sample was PBMCs or T cells enriched from blood (not recorded which). These receptors all come from a man aged 40-50 years who had recovered from COVID-19. The CDR3 runs from the conserved cysteine through the conserved F or W. A D gene is named only where the DNA matches it firmly. Clone size is given for some rows only: seen once, a few or many times, or a class if the clone is expanded.

J | D | V | size | DNA | CDR3
TRBJ2-7 | . | TRBV28 | . | TGTGCCAGCAGTTCCCTAGTTGTCCACGAGCAGTACTTC | CASSSLVVHEQYF
TRBJ2-1 | . | TRBV5-1 | . | TGCGCCAGCAGCTTGGATCTCAATGAGCAGTTCTTC | CASSLDLNEQFF
TRBJ1-2 | TRBD1 | TRBV11-3 | . | TGTGCCAGCAGCTCATTGACAGGGCTGGCTGGCTACACCTTC | CASSSLTGLAGYTF
TRBJ2-5 | TRBD1 | TRBV18 | . | TGTGCCAGCTCACCTGCAGGGACAGGGGGCCGTGAGACCCAGTACTTC | CASSPAGTGGRETQYF
TRBJ1-5 | TRBD1 | TRBV12-3/TRBV12-4 | few | TGTGCCAGCAGCCGGACAGGCCAGCCCCAGCATTTT | CASSRTGQPQHF
TRBJ1-2 | TRBD1 | TRBV11-3 | . | TGTGCCAGCAGCCTAGGGGGACAGTCGACTGGCTACACCTTC | CASSLGGQSTGYTF
TRBJ1-2 | . | TRBV19 | . | TGTGCCAGCCGCCGTCCCGGAGCCCGGGGCTACACCTTC | CASRRPGARGYTF
TRBJ2-2 | TRBD1 | TRBV2 | . | TGTGCCAGCCTTAGACAGGGGTCAGGCGGGGAGCTGTTTTTT | CASLRQGSGGELFF
TRBJ1-5 | . | TRBV12-3/TRBV12-4 | . | TGTGCCAGCAGTTTAGGCAGGGACTGGCCCCAGCATTTT | CASSLGRDWPQHF
TRBJ2-1 | TRBD2 | TRBV19 | . | TGTGCCAGTAGTATATTTACTAGCGGGAGCGATGAGCAGTTCTTC | CASSIFTSGSDEQFF
TRBJ1-5 | TRBD1 | TRBV24-1 | . | TGTGCCACCAGTGAATCGCACAGGGGTAGCAATCAGCCCCAGCATTTT | CATSESHRGSNQPQHF
TRBJ1-2 | . | TRBV28 | once | TGTGCCAGCAGTCTAGGGGGGGCTTCTGGGTTTGGGTCCACCTTC | CASSLGGASGFGSTF
TRBJ2-7 | . | TRBV20-1 | . | TGCAGTGCGGCCCAACTATACGAGCAGTACTTC | CSAAQLYEQYF
TRBJ2-1 | TRBD1 | TRBV9 | . | TGTGCCAGCAGCGTTACAGGGGGCATGCGATACAATGAGCAGTTCTTC | CASSVTGGMRYNEQFF
TRBJ2-3 | TRBD1 | TRBV7-2 | once | TGTGCCAGCAGCCAGAGGACAGGGCGCAACACAGATACGCAGTATTTT | CASSQRTGRNTDTQYF
TRBJ1-1 | TRBD1 | TRBV4-2 | few | TGTGCCAGCAGCCAAGATCAGGGGGACACTGAAGCTTTCTTT | CASSQDQGDTEAFF
TRBJ2-1 | . | TRBV6-6 | . | TGTGCCAGCAGTCCCCCAACCCAGAGGTCCTACAATGAGCAGTTCTTC | CASSPPTQRSYNEQFF
TRBJ2-1 | . | TRBV29-1 | once | TGCAGCGTAGCTCTTAGCTCCTACAATGAGCAGTTCTTC | CSVALSSYNEQFF
TRBJ2-1 | . | TRBV10-2 | . | TGCGCCAGCAGTGAGAGGGAGAGCTACAATGAGCAGTTCTTC | CASSERESYNEQFF
TRBJ1-1 | TRBD1 | TRBV10-2 | . | TGCGCCAGCAGTGAGTCAACAGGGGATTTGAACACTGAAGCTTTCTTT | CASSESTGDLNTEAFF
TRBJ2-4 | . | TRBV10-3 | . | TGTGCCATCAGTGAGGCTCTCAGGGGGGAAGATGGCATTCAGTACTTC | CAISEALRGEDGIQYF
TRBJ2-7 | . | TRBV4-1 | . | TGCGCCAGCAGCCAAGATGGGACTTTCTACGAGCAGTACTTC | CASSQDGTFYEQYF
TRBJ2-3 | TRBD1 | TRBV11-1 | . | TGTGCCAGCAGCGCATGGACAGGGGGCACAGATACGCAGTATTTT | CASSAWTGGTDTQYF
TRBJ2-2 | . | TRBV9 | once | TGTGCCAGCAGCGTAGCAGGGGTCGGCACCGGGGAGCTGTTTTTT | CASSVAGVGTGELFF
TRBJ1-4 | . | TRBV3-1/TRBV3-2 | . | TGTGCCAGCAGCCAAAACCCAGGGTCAACTAATGAAAAACTGTTTTTT | CASSQNPGSTNEKLFF
TRBJ1-1 | TRBD1 | TRBV6-5 | . | TGTGCCAGCAGACTAAACAGGGGCACTGAAGCTTTCTTT | CASRLNRGTEAFF
TRBJ1-1 | . | TRBV19 | . | TGTGCCAGTAGCAAGGGACTGACGAACACTGAAGCTTTCTTT | CASSKGLTNTEAFF
TRBJ1-1 | . | TRBV15 | . | TGTGCCACCAGCAACCGGGTGAACACTGAAGCTTTCTTT | CATSNRVNTEAFF
TRBJ2-7 | . | TRBV7-8 | . | TGTGCCAGCAGCTTAGCCACTCCGGGGTTCGAGCAGTACTTC | CASSLATPGFEQYF
TRBJ2-3 | . | TRBV27 | . | TGTGCCAGCAGTCCTTATTGGCGGGTTGGAGATACGCAGTATTTT | CASSPYWRVGDTQYF
TRBJ2-2 | TRBD1 | TRBV7-6 | . | TGTGCCAGCAGCTTAGAGACAGGGCTTCGGGGCACCGGGGAGCTGTTTTTT | CASSLETGLRGTGELFF
TRBJ2-1 | TRBD2 | TRBV7-6 | . | TGTGCCAGCAGCCGCCAAGCGGGGGCCTTCTCGGGTGAGCAGTTCTTC | CASSRQAGAFSGEQFF
TRBJ1-5 | . | TRBV10-3 | . | TGTGCCACCCAGAACGGCAATCAGCCCCAGCATTTT | CATQNGNQPQHF
TRBJ2-3 | TRBD2 | TRBV4-2 | . | TGTGCCAGCAGCCAAGTACCTAGCGGGCTCATAGATACGCAGTATTTT | CASSQVPSGLIDTQYF
TRBJ2-7 | TRBD2 | TRBV9 | . | TGTGCCAGCACTAAAAGGGGGACTAGCGAAGCCTACGAGCAGTACTTC | CASTKRGTSEAYEQYF
TRBJ2-7 | . | TRBV9 | . | TGTGCCAGCAGCGCCAGAGGACAAGACTACGAGCAGTACTTC | CASSARGQDYEQYF
TRBJ1-1 | . | TRBV12-5 | . | TGTGCTAGTGTTAGAGACAGGTTGAACACTGAAGCTTTCTTT | CASVRDRLNTEAFF
TRBJ1-1 | . | TRBV7-9 | . | TGTGCCAGCAGGTCCGGGGAGCAATCGAACACTGAAGCTTTCTTT | CASRSGEQSNTEAFF
TRBJ2-7 | TRBD1 | TRBV3-1/TRBV3-2 | . | TGTGCCAGCAGCCGGAGACAGGGGGGTCGTTACGAGCAGTACTTC | CASSRRQGGRYEQYF
TRBJ1-1 | . | TRBV3-1/TRBV3-2 | . | TGTGCCAGCATCCGCAGCGATAACACTGAAGCTTTCTTT | CASIRSDNTEAFF